These 25 T cell receptor beta chains came from one sample sequenced in a study of CD4 T cells in relation to SARS-CoV-2 and coronaviruses. Profiling relied on immunoSEQ multiplex PCR, and the TCRdb table lists in-frame clones only, not all of them. The data contain about 21,000 clones, more than 60% of them singletons. Before the COVID-19 pandemic, during about 2010-2018, CD4+ T cells were taken from unexposed donors. Isolation of CD4+ T cells took place after 10 days in culture. No antigens are known for them. The sequenced sample consisted of CD4+ T cells from PBMCs, cultured in vitro. The source is a human donor in good health.

V usage is TRBV7-2 and J usage is TRBJ2-2; 9 positions match TRBD2. Trimming cost V 2 bases and J 6 bases; bases outside gene matches: 7. The length of the CDR3 is 16 residues. CDR1 is SGHTA and CDR2 is FQGNSA in the germline V gene. This chain's CDR3 is CASSLMIAGVSGELFF. The CDR3 nucleotides are TGTGCCAGCAGCTTAATGATAGCGGGAGTATCCGGGGAGCTGTTTTTT.

The chain employs TRBV28 and TRBJ2-3; D is perhaps TRBD1 (7 bases). The V gene's germline CDR1 is MDHEN and CDR2 SYDVKM. This CDR3 is built from 17 residues. Trimming stripped 1 base from V and 4 bases from J, with 18 bases between. The CDR3 reads CASSLSQSGGWADTQYF. For the CDR3, the DNA is TGTGCCAGCAGTTTATCTCAGTCAGGGGGGTGGGCAGATACGCAGTATTTT.

This sequence joins TRBV19 and TRBJ1-3; D uncertain. The length of the CDR3 is 14 residues. The germline V gene has CDR1 LNHDA and CDR2 SQIVND (reference sequence). Trimming shortened V by 6 bases and J by 0 bases, and 9 bases separated the two germline ends. CDR3 sequence: CASRSGVSGNTIYF. The CDR3 coding sequence is TGTGCCAGTAGGTCGGGTGTCTCTGGAAACACCATATATTTT.

This sequence joins TRBV7-2 and TRBJ1-2, with D possibly TRBD1 on 6 matching bases. The CDR3 contains 13 residues. Germline assignment: CDR1 SGHTA and CDR2 FQGNSA. Trimming removed 5 bases at V and 8 bases at J, with 15 bases between. The CDR3 coding sequence is TGTGCCAGCAGCCCGACAGGACCTCTAGGCTACACCTTC. This sequence encodes CASSPTGPLGYTF.

In its sample, this clone was seen a few times. The rearrangement joins TRBV28 to TRBJ1-4; D uncertain. The V gene lost 6 bases and the J gene lost 2 bases, with 10 bases spanning the gap. Germline V CDR1 and CDR2: MDHEN, SYDVKM. This CDR3 contains 14 residues. In DNA, the CDR3 is TGTGCCAGCAGCGCGAGCCCTACTAATGAAAAACTGTTTTTT. Protein sequence: CASSASPTNEKLFF.

CDR3 DNA sequence: TGTGCCATCAGGCCGCTCGCGGGACAGGGGACCTCGAATGAGCAGTTCTTC. It translates to CAIRPLAGQGTSNEQFF. This chain uses TRBV10-3 with TRBJ2-1; TRBD1 matches 10 bases. The CDR3 is 17 residues long. The germline V gene encodes CDR1 ENHRY and CDR2 SYGVKD. V trimming: 6 bases; J trimming: 7 bases; junction bases outside the gene matches: 15.

CDR3 in DNA: TGCGCCAGCAGCCGTGGGGGACTAGCGGGAGGGGAGCAGTACTTC. Its translation is CASSRGGLAGGEQYF. The chain joins TRBV5-1 to TRBJ2-7; 16 nucleotides line up with TRBD2. Germline assignment: CDR1 SGHRS and CDR2 YFSETQ. After removal of 4 bases from V and 7 bases from J, the junction contained 5 bases not matched to a gene. This CDR3 is 15 amino acids long. The full variable domain, with the rest looked up from reference TRBV5-1 and TRBJ2-7, is KAGVTQTPRYLIKTRGQQVTLSCSPISGHRSVSWYQQTPGQGLQFLFEYFSETQRNKGNFPGRFSGRQFSNSRSEMNVSTLELGDSALYLCASSRGGLAGGEQYFGPGTRLTVT.

This clone occurred once. V is TRBV3-1 (or the pseudogene TRBV3-2) and J is TRBJ2-7; 8 bases are shared with TRBD2. Germline trimming cut 0 bases from V and 4 bases from J; bases unmatched to any gene: 2. Germline assignment: CDR1 LGHDT and CDR2 YNNKEL (reference sequence). The CDR3 is 14 residues long. The CDR3 spells CASSQDAGGYEQYF. The DNA for the CDR3 is TGTGCCAGCAGCCAAGATGCGGGAGGTTACGAGCAGTACTTC.

The chain is built from TRBV20-1 and TRBJ2-5; no clear D gene. Germline loops: CDR1 DFQATT, CDR2 SNEGSKA (reference sequence). V was pared by 5 bases and J by 3 bases, with 7 bases between. The CDR3 loop spans 11 amino acids. The CDR3 DNA reads TGCAGTGCTGCCCGCGAAGAGACCCAGTACTTC. Its protein product is CSAAREETQYF.

The CDR3 bases are TGTGCCAGCAGCGTAGGCTCCTGGGGGAGGGAGTCCTACGAGCAGTACTTC. Residues: CASSVGSWGRESYEQYF. The chain joins TRBV9 to TRBJ2-7, with 7 positions matching TRBD2. Per the germline V gene, CDR1 is SGDLS and CDR2 is YYNGEE. There are 17 residues in the CDR3. V lost 0 bases, J lost 1 base, and 10 bases stayed unmatched.

J is TRBJ1-2 and V is TRBV6-5, with D unclear. This CDR3 comprises 13 residues. From germline, CDR1 is MNHEY and CDR2 SVGAGI. The V end lost 6 bases, the J end lost 2 bases, and 10 bases lay between the germline ends. The CDR3 spells CASRNGLNYGYTF. CDR3 nucleotide sequence: TGTGCCAGCAGGAACGGGTTAAACTATGGCTACACCTTC.

This clone came up once. The rearrangement links TRBV5-1 to TRBJ1-2, with D possibly TRBD1 on 5 matching bases. Trimming took off 4 bases at V and 5 bases at J, with 18 bases between the two ends. CDR1 SGHRS and CDR2 YFSETQ come from the germline V gene. The CDR3 spans 15 residues. CDR3 nucleotides: TGCGCCAGCAGCCCTGCTCAGGGAATAGGGTATGGCTACACCTTC. This sequence encodes CASSPAQGIGYGYTF.

This clone ranks as medium-sized (0.01 to 0.1%). This sequence joins TRBV2 and TRBJ2-5, with 8 nucleotides matching TRBD1. Per the germline V gene, CDR1 is SNHLY and CDR2 is FYNNEI. The junction had 10 bases not matched to a gene; V was cut back by 8 bases and J by 2 bases. This CDR3 comprises 15 residues. The CDR3 DNA follows: TGTGCCAGCCCGGGACAGGAACTAACGCAAGAGACCCAGTACTTC. This gives the protein CASPGQELTQETQYF.

The V gene is TRBV7-9, the J gene TRBJ1-2; D ambiguous. With 2 bases removed from V and 4 bases from J, the gap between germline ends came to 8 bases. This CDR3 is built from 13 residues. The germline V gene encodes CDR1 SEHNR and CDR2 FQNEAQ (reference sequence). This CDR3 is CASSLSEGYGYTF. The CDR3 coding sequence is TGTGCCAGCAGCTTATCAGAGGGCTATGGCTACACCTTC.

The chain has TRBV10-1 and TRBJ2-1; 9 bases map to TRBD1. V dropped 2 bases and J dropped 16; count of bases not matched to a gene: 6. The CDR3 loop spans 12 amino acids. Looked up from germline, CDR1 is WNHNN and CDR2 is SYGVQD (reference sequence). This CDR3 reads CASSEAGQGAFF. Here the CDR3 DNA reads TGCGCCAGCAGTGAGGCGGGACAGGGTGCCTTCTTC.

Written as DNA, the CDR3 is TGTGCCAGCAGCGTAGGCCTAGCCAAAAACATTCAGTACTTC. It codes for CASSVGLAKNIQYF. J is TRBJ2-4 and V is TRBV9; D gene uncertain. This CDR3 region has 14 residues. Trimming took 0 bases from V and 0 from J, leaving 4 bases between them. Germline V lookup: CDR1 SGDLS, CDR2 YYNGEE.

The J gene is TRBJ2-3, the V gene TRBV2, with D possibly matching TRBD2 (6 bases). The CDR3 sequence is 15 residues long. Trimming removed 1 base from V and 1 base from J, with 9 bases in between. Germline V gene sequence: CDR1 SNHLY, CDR2 FYNNEI. The DNA for the CDR3 is TGTGCCAGCAGTGAAGGAAGGAGGGGCACAGATACGCAGTATTTT. Amino acid sequence: CASSEGRRGTDTQYF.

This chain connects TRBV11-2 to TRBJ1-1; no reliable D call. CDR1 is SGHAT and CDR2 is FQNNGV in the germline V gene. The CDR3 is 13 amino acids. Trimming cost V 0 bases and J 2 bases, with 4 bases left between them. The DNA of the CDR3 is TGTGCCAGCAGCTTAGAGAGAAACACTGAAGCTTTCTTT. Its translation: CASSLERNTEAFF.

This clone was detected only a few times. The rearrangement joins TRBV30 to TRBJ1-5; no clear D. The CDR3 covers 16 residues. CDR1 GTSNPN and CDR2 SVGIG come from the germline V gene (reference sequence). The germline V and J ends were trimmed by 0 bases and 0 bases, with 12 bases remaining between them. CDR3 in DNA: TGTGCCTGGAGTGTAGGTATGAGTTATAGCAATCAGCCCCAGCATTTT. This codes for CAWSVGMSYSNQPQHF.

The J gene is TRBJ2-5, the V gene TRBV6-2 or TRBV6-3; tentatively, D is TRBD1 (6 bases). The V gene's germline CDR1 is MNHEY and CDR2 SVGEGT. The V and J ends lost 1 base and 4 bases respectively, with 13 bases between them. The CDR3 is 15 residues long. This CDR3 reads CASSYLRGQRETQYF. The CDR3 region has the DNA TGTGCCAGCAGTTACTTACGTGGACAGCGAGAGACCCAGTACTTC.

The CDR3 protein is CASSLLGGANYGYTF. The DNA of the CDR3 is TGTGCCAGCAGCTTATTAGGAGGTGCTAACTATGGCTACACCTTC. The V call is TRBV11-2, the J call TRBJ1-2, with unresolved D. This CDR3 comprises 15 residues. Trimming pared 2 bases from V and 0 bases from J, leaving 10 bases between. CDR1 is SGHAT, CDR2 FQNNGV, per germline.

The V gene is TRBV7-9, the J gene TRBJ2-3; TRBD2 agrees at 11 bases. Germline CDR1 reads SEHNR; CDR2 reads FQNEAQ (reference sequence). The trim removed 5 bases at V and 0 bases at J, leaving 16 bases unmatched. The length of the CDR3 is 20 residues. In DNA, the CDR3 is TGTGCCAGCAGCAGGGTTAGGGCTAGCGGGAGGCATCAAAGCACAGATACGCAGTATTTT. Protein sequence: CASSRVRASGRHQSTDTQYF.

The gene calls are TRBV18 and TRBJ2-5, with 7 bases aligning to TRBD2. This CDR3 spans 21 amino acids. The J segment lost 5 bases and the V segment lost 3 bases, leaving 27 bases of the junction unmatched. The germline V gene has CDR1 KGHSH and CDR2 LQKENI. The CDR3 region has the DNA TGTGCCAGCTCACCGTTTGGAACCTTAGGCATCACTGGACTAGAAGGGGAGACCCAGTACTTC. Translating gives CASSPFGTLGITGLEGETQYF.

V usage is TRBV5-1 and J usage is TRBJ1-1; weak D call: TRBD1 (6 bases). The CDR3 covers 17 residues. The V and J ends lost 3 bases and 10 bases respectively, with 28 bases between them. The germline gives CDR1 SGHRS, CDR2 YFSETQ. CDR3 residues: CASSYGGGAGQGSRAFF. CDR3 bases: TGCGCCAGCAGCTATGGAGGGGGGGCCGGTCAGGGTAGTAGAGCTTTCTTT. The full variable domain, rest sourced from reference TRBV5-1 and TRBJ1-1, is KAGVTQTPRYLIKTRGQQVTLSCSPISGHRSVSWYQQTPGQGLQFLFEYFSETQRNKGNFPGRFSGRQFSNSRSEMNVSTLELGDSALYLCASSYGGGAGQGSRAFFGQGTRLTVV.

V usage is TRBV6-4 and J usage is TRBJ2-1, with D tentatively TRBD1 (6 bases). Trimming stripped 4 bases from V and 10 bases from J, with 14 bases between. Germline V gene lookup returns CDR1 MRHNA and CDR2 SNTAGT. This CDR3 spans 13 amino acids. CDR3 coding DNA: TGTGCCAGCAGTGCCTCTGAGCAGGGGGAGCAGTTCTTC. This translates into CASSASEQGEQFF.